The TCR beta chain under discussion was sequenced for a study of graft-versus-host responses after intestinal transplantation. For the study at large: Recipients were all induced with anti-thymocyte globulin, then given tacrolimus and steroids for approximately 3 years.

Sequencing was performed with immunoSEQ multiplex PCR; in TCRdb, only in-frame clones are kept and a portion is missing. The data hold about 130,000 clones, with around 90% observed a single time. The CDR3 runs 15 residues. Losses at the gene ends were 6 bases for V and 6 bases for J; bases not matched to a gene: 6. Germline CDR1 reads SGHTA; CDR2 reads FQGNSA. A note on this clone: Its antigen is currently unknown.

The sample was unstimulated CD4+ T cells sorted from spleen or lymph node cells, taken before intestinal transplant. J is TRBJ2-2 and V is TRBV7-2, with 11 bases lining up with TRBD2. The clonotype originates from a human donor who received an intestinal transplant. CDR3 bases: TGTGCCAGCAGGAAACTAGCGGGAGAGTCCGGGGAGCTGTTTTTT. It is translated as CASRKLAGESGELFF.